A single sample is the source of the 18 T cell receptor beta chains below, sequenced in a study of shared clonotypes between healthy human individuals. TCRdb's copy holds only in-frame clones and misses some; the assay was immunoSEQ multiplex PCR. This sample yields some 1,600,000 clones, of which 95% to 99% are seen a single time; 0.4% to 0.55% belongs to the top ten. Sequenced input: naive CD4+ T cells sorted from blood. Documented subset: CD45RA+ positively selected. These receptors originate from a man younger than 40 in good health.

The chain carries TRBV7-2 and TRBJ2-5; 8 nucleotides align to TRBD1. The CDR3 is 13 residues long. CDR1 is SGHTA and CDR2 is FQGNSA in the germline V gene. Trimming took 2 bases from V and 14 from J; bases not matched to a gene: 10. The CDR3 sequence: CASSLMGQAVPYF. Written as DNA, the CDR3 is TGTGCCAGCAGCTTAATGGGACAGGCTGTACCCTACTTC.

This clone came up once. V and J are TRBV18 and TRBJ2-1; D is undetermined. V was cut by 2 bases and J by 5 bases, with 13 bases left in between. Germline loops: CDR1 KGHSH, CDR2 LQKENI. The CDR3 runs to 15 residues. CDR3 in DNA: TGTGCCAGCTCACCAGGGCAGGTACGAAACAATGAGCAGTTCTTC. This translates into CASSPGQVRNNEQFF.

The chain joins TRBV18 to TRBJ2-6; TRBD1 matches 7 bases. Germline loops: CDR1 KGHSH, CDR2 LQKENI. This CDR3 comprises 15 residues. The J segment lost 3 bases and the V segment lost 2 bases, leaving 1 base of the junction unmatched. The CDR3 DNA sequence: TGTGCCAGCTCACCAGACAGGGTTGGGGCCAACGTCCTGACTTTC. Translating it yields CASSPDRVGANVLTF.

The V gene is TRBV6-6, the J gene TRBJ2-6; D perhaps matches TRBD1 (6 bases). V dropped 6 bases and J dropped 0 bases, with 9 bases sitting between them. The CDR3 length is 15 residues. Germline V gene data show CDR1 as MNHNY and CDR2 as SVGAGI (reference sequence). CDR3 amino acids: CASRIRGSGANVLTF. The CDR3 bases are TGTGCCAGCAGGATCAGGGGCTCTGGGGCCAACGTCCTGACTTTC.

V and J are TRBV11-2 and TRBJ1-2; no firm D call. The CDR3 runs 17 residues. V was shortened by 4 bases and J by 4 bases, with 22 bases between the two germline ends. Germline loops: CDR1 SGHAT, CDR2 FQNNGV. The CDR3 reads CASSSLSYRHLFYGYTF. In DNA form, the CDR3 reads TGTGCCAGCAGCTCCTTATCCTACAGACACTTATTCTATGGCTACACCTTC.

The chain combines TRBV7-8 with TRBJ2-7; D call uncertain. This CDR3 has 17 residues. Per germline, CDR1 SGHVS and CDR2 FQNEAQ. V was cut by 0 bases and J by 4 bases, with 19 bases left in between. The CDR3 spells CASSLARSPPLTYEQYF. The CDR3 DNA follows: TGTGCCAGCAGCTTAGCGAGGAGCCCTCCCCTCACATACGAGCAGTACTTC. Based on the CDR3 plus reference TRBV7-8 and TRBJ2-7, the full variable domain is GAGVSQSPRYKVAKRGQDVALRCDPISGHVSLFWYQQALGQGPEFLTYFQNEAQLDKSGLPSDRFFAERPEGSVSTLKIQRTQQEDSAVYLCASSLARSPPLTYEQYFGPGTRLTVT.

The chain is built from TRBV4-2 and TRBJ2-1; 12 bases match TRBD2. Germline V gene sequence: CDR1 LGHNA, CDR2 YNFKEQ. V shed 4 bases, J shed 9 bases, and the junction held 10 bases outside the gene matches. The CDR3 totals 16 residues. CDR3 DNA: TGTGCCAGCAGCCCGGGACTAGCGGGCATATTCGGTGAGCAGTTCTTC. Protein product: CASSPGLAGIFGEQFF.

This chain links TRBV5-1 with TRBJ2-6; perhaps D is TRBD1 or TRBD2 (5 bases each). Trimming left V 4 bases short and J 0 bases short, with 8 bases between. The CDR3 loop spans 15 amino acids. CDR1 is SGHRS, CDR2 YFSETQ, per germline. The CDR3 here is CASSAGSSGANVLTF. As DNA, the CDR3 is TGCGCCAGCAGCGCAGGGAGCTCTGGGGCCAACGTCCTGACTTTC.

The chain uses TRBV6-1 and TRBJ1-5, with 10 bases lining up with TRBD1. The germline CDR1 and CDR2 sequences are MNHNS and SASEGT. There are 18 residues in the CDR3. The junction had 8 bases not matched to a gene; V was cut back by 2 bases and J by 1 base. The CDR3 nucleotides are TGTGCCAGCAGTGAATCCCTGACAGGGGGCACCAGCAATCAGCCCCAGCATTTT. Residues: CASSESLTGGTSNQPQHF.

The chain is built from TRBV11-3 and TRBJ2-7; tentative D call: TRBD2 (6 bases). The CDR3 length is 15 residues. Trimming left V 1 base short and J 3 bases short, with 13 bases between. The germline V gene encodes CDR1 SGHNT and CDR2 YENEEA. The CDR3 is CASSLVRGRVYEQYF. In nucleotides, the CDR3 is TGTGCCAGCAGCTTAGTTCGGGGGAGAGTCTACGAGCAGTACTTC. Full variable domain (rest looked up from reference TRBV11-3 and TRBJ2-7): EAGVVQSPRYKIIEKKQPVAFWCNPISGHNTLYWYLQNLGQGPELLIRYENEEAVDDSQLPKDRFSAERLKGVDSTLKIQPAELGDSAVYLCASSLVRGRVYEQYFGPGTRLTVT.

This chain uses TRBV9 with TRBJ2-5, with TRBD1 matching 7 bases. The germline CDR1 and CDR2 sequences are SGDLS and YYNGEE. The CDR3 is made up of 15 amino acids. The ends lost 1 base at V and 3 bases at J; junction bases unmatched: 6. CDR3 residues: CASSVLGGAEETQYF. Here the CDR3 DNA reads TGTGCCAGCAGCGTATTAGGGGGCGCAGAAGAGACCCAGTACTTC.

The chain couples TRBV5-1 to TRBJ2-5; no clear D. CDR1 SGHRS and CDR2 YFSETQ come from the germline V gene. CDR3 length equals 20 residues. V lost 2 bases and J lost 3, with 29 bases in between. The CDR3 DNA is TGCGCCAGCAGCTTTAATTCGGCCGGGTTCCTCAAAGTCCTCAAAGAGACCCAGTACTTC. It specifies CASSFNSAGFLKVLKETQYF.

The genes are TRBV9 and TRBJ2-1; tentatively, D is TRBD1 (6 bases). Trimming removed 3 bases from V and 3 bases from J, with 16 bases in between. The CDR3 consists of 16 residues. The germline CDR1 and CDR2 sequences are SGDLS and YYNGEE. The CDR3 reads CASSALGQILYNEQFF. The CDR3 DNA follows: TGTGCCAGCAGCGCCCTCGGACAGATACTCTACAATGAGCAGTTCTTC.

The J gene is TRBJ2-1, the V gene TRBV28, with 7 bases aligning to TRBD1. The length of the CDR3 is 14 residues. Unmatched junction bases numbered 8, after V lost 5 bases and J lost 7 bases. Germline CDR1 MDHEN, CDR2 SYDVKM. Written as DNA, the CDR3 is TGTGCCAGCAGTCAATGGACAGGAAAGAATGAGCAGTTCTTC. Translating it yields CASSQWTGKNEQFF.

A single count supports this clone. The J gene is TRBJ2-3, the V gene TRBV30, with 9 bases matching TRBD1. The CDR3 covers 16 residues. Germline V lookup: CDR1 GTSNPN, CDR2 SVGIG (reference sequence). After removal of 0 bases from V and 2 bases from J, the junction contained 6 bases not matched to a gene. The CDR3: CAWSVTGTGSTDTQYF. CDR3 nucleotides: TGTGCCTGGAGTGTAACCGGGACAGGGTCCACAGATACGCAGTATTTT.

The V and J genes are TRBV5-4 and TRBJ2-1, with a possible D match to TRBD2 (6 bases). This CDR3 is 12 amino acids long. Trimming cost V 4 bases and J 10 bases, with 12 bases left between them. Germline CDR1 reads SGHNT; CDR2 reads YYREEE (reference sequence). The CDR3 bases are TGTGCCAGCAGCAACGTTCGGGGGGAGCAGTTCTTC. Its protein product is CASSNVRGEQFF.

This clone showed up just once. The chain uses TRBV9 and TRBJ1-5, with D uncertain. CDR3 size: 13 residues. CDR1 and CDR2 from the germline V gene are SGDLS and YYNGEE. Trimming took off 2 bases at V and 9 bases at J, with 12 bases between the two ends. The CDR3 loop is CASSVGPTAPQHF. CDR3 nucleotide sequence: TGTGCCAGCAGCGTCGGGCCAACAGCGCCCCAGCATTTT.

This clone was detected only once. Other DNA sequences in this sample translate to the same CDR3. The chain recombines TRBV5-1 with TRBJ2-7, with D unresolved. Germline V CDR1 and CDR2: SGHRS, YFSETQ. With 0 bases removed from V and 1 base from J, the gap between germline ends came to 5 bases. CDR3 size: 13 residues. CDR3 nucleotides: TGCGCCAGCAGCTTGGCCGTGTCCTACGAGCAGTACTTC. Residues: CASSLAVSYEQYF.